The entry below describes one TCR beta chain. Its matching antigen is unknown. Trimming shortened V by 2 bases and J by 4 bases, and 14 bases separated the two germline ends. Germline V lookup: CDR1 KGHSH, CDR2 LQKENI. The CDR3 is made up of 15 amino acids. This specimen comes from a study of radiation and T cells in renal cell carcinoma. Study background: Nephrectomy followed 15 Gy stereotactic body radiation by 4 weeks.

Noted time point: baseline pretreatment blood. Treatment meaning: 15 Gy SBRT to primary tumor, nephrectomy 4 weeks later. Radiation-treated patients gave blood at baseline, week 2 and week 4. Only in-frame clones appear in the TCRdb table, and some are missing; sequencing was by immunoSEQ multiplex PCR. The sample has approximately 94,000 clones, about four fifths seen once. Study-wide points: In blood, top tumor clones expanded by 2 weeks, shrinking by 4.

Material: blood, obtained from a patient whose treatment included radiotherapy and nephrectomy. The chain recombines TRBV18 with TRBJ1-2; unclear D gene. The clonotype comes from a man in his sixties with renal cell carcinoma. In DNA form, the CDR3 reads TGTGCCAGCTCACCAGGAGTTTACGGCTCCTATGGCTACACCTTC. This encodes CASSPGVYGSYGYTF.